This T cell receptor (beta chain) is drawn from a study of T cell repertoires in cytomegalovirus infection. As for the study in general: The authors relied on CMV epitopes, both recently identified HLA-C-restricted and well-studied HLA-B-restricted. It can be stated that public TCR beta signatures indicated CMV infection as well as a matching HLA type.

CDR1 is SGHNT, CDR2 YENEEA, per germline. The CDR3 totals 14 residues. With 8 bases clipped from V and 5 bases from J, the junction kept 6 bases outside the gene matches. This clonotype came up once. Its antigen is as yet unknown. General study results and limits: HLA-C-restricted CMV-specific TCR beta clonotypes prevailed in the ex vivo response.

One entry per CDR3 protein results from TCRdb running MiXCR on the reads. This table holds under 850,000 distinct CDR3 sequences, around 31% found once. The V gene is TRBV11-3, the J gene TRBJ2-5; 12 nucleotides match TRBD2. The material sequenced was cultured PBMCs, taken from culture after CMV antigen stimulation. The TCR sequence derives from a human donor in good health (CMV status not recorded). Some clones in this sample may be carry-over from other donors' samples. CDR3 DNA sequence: TGTGCCAGCGGAAGACTAGCGGGAGTGGAGACCCAGTACTTC. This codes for CASGRLAGVETQYF. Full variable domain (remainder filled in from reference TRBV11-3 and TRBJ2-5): EAGVVQSPRYKIIEKKQPVAFWCNPISGHNTLYWYLQNLGQGPELLIRYENEEAVDDSQLPKDRFSAERLKGVDSTLKIQPAELGDSAVYLCASGRLAGVETQYFGPGTRLLVL.